The following is a T cell receptor (beta chain) sequence with its context. What it binds is unknown. The sample originates from a study of STAT5B mutations in CD4+ large granular lymphocyte leukemia. Study results and limitations: Without putative leukemic clones, patient CD4-sorted repertoires remained more clonal than healthy CD4+ repertoires.

This CDR3 spans 13 amino acids. Germline CDR1 reads GTSNPN; CDR2 reads SVGIG (reference sequence). Trimming took 3 bases from V and 3 from J; bases not matched to a gene: 3. Libraries were prepared by immunoSEQ multiplex PCR; TCRdb keeps only in-frame clonotypes and omits some of them. The table records fewer than 25,000 clones, 78% of them present only once. The V gene is TRBV30, the J gene TRBJ2-7; TRBD2 aligns across 9 bases. This TCR derives from a human donor in good health. The material sequenced was CD4+ T cells from blood buffy coats. The CDR3 reads CAWRGSGSYEQYF. In DNA form, the CDR3 reads TGTGCCTGGAGAGGTAGCGGGAGCTACGAGCAGTACTTC.